This TCR beta chain was recovered during a study of shared T cell receptors in the human thymus. This CDR3 is built from 13 residues. Germline V gene sequence: CDR1 MDHEN, CDR2 SYDVKM. V lost 3 bases, J lost 5 bases, and 1 base stayed unmatched. Generated by immunoSEQ multiplex PCR, the TCRdb table keeps only in-frame clones and is missing some. The data show approximately 660,000 clones, with over 75% seen just once and approximately 0.01% held by the top ten. The sample was also reused in another study, on human thymus T cells. From that paper: Donation was from healthy Finnish infants who were having corrective surgery that addressed congenital heart defects. Thymic tissue was derived from resections collected during corrective heart surgery. The authors found apparently biased V and J gene usage in thymic and blood repertoires. Highly overlapping thymic repertoires in unrelated individuals were reported by related research.

This TCR was sampled from a boy in the first two years of life with a congenital heart defect. This chain connects TRBV28 to TRBJ2-5; TRBD1 matches 9 bases. Material for sequencing was thymocytes. DNA of the CDR3: TGTGCCAGCAGTTTTGACAGGGGGGAGACCCAGTACTTC. Its protein is CASSFDRGETQYF.